This T cell receptor (beta chain) was retrieved from a study of blood T cell repertoires in COVID-19. The table came from immunoSEQ multiplex PCR; TCRdb's copy has only in-frame clones and leaves some out. The data contain 310,000 or so clones, 89% of them singletons. Trimming at V came to 7 bases and at J to 6 bases, leaving 1 base not matched to a gene. This CDR3 comprises 12 residues. Germline loops: CDR1 SGHNT, CDR2 YYREEE (reference sequence). The sample consisted of PBMCs or T cells enriched from blood (not recorded which). The sequence was collected from a woman aged 40 to 50 who had recovered from COVID-19. The chain couples TRBV5-4 to TRBJ2-1, with 10 nucleotides matching TRBD1. The CDR3: CASWTGGNEQFF. CDR3 coding DNA: TGTGCCAGCTGGACAGGGGGCAATGAGCAGTTCTTC.